This section outlines one T cell receptor beta chain sequence together with its context. Germline V gene data show CDR1 as MNHEY and CDR2 as SMNVEV (reference sequence). V was cut by 8 bases and J by 8 bases, with 25 bases left in between. CDR3 length equals 16 residues. The sample is drawn from a study of cytomegalovirus exposure and HLA in healthy donors. PCR employed 60 Vbeta and 13 Jbeta primers. TCRdb's table, derived via immunoSEQ multiplex PCR, lists solely in-frame clones and lacks some. There are approximately 100,000 clones in the sample; roughly 76% occur only once, and around 10% lies in the top ten.

The sample was PBMCs. V and J are TRBV27 and TRBJ2-1; weak D call: TRBD1 (5 bases). This clonotype originated in a woman aged 40 to 49 in good health and CMV-seropositive. CDR3 sequence (DNA): TGTGCCAGCTCCCACGTAGGGGTGGTAGCCGGCTATGAGCAGTTCTTC. It codes for CASSHVGVVAGYEQFF.